These 8 T cell receptor beta chains were all obtained from the same sample, sequenced in a study of blood T cell repertoires in COVID-19. Here immunoSEQ multiplex PCR was the method, and the copy in TCRdb shows in-frame clones only, minus some. This table holds over 250,000 clones, around nine tenths found once. Specimen: peripheral blood. All receptors derive from a man aged 35 to 55 who had recovered from COVID-19.

The chain recombines TRBV7-2 with TRBJ2-5, with D perhaps TRBD2 (7 bases). V was clipped by 1 base and J by 4 bases, with 13 bases between them. CDR1 and CDR2 (germline): SGHTA, FQGNSA. This CDR3 comprises 15 residues. The chain's CDR3 is CASSLGWGGAETQYF. CDR3 bases: TGTGCCAGCAGCTTAGGGTGGGGGGGCGCAGAGACCCAGTACTTC. The full variable domain, in which reference TRBV7-2 and TRBJ2-5 provide the parts outside the CDR3, is GAGVSQSPSNKVTEKGKDVELRCDPISGHTALYWYRQSLGQGLEFLIYFQGNSAPDKSGLPSDRFSAERTGGSVSTLTIQRTQQEDSAVYLCASSLGWGGAETQYFGPGTRLLVL.

J is TRBJ2-2 and V is TRBV23-1; the D gene is possibly TRBD1 (5 bases). TRBV23-1 is recorded as an ORF, its role being uncertain. V was pared by 4 bases and J by 6 bases, with 12 bases between. The CDR3 has 14 amino acids. The CDR3 bases are TGCGCCAGCAGTCTTCTTCAGGGATCCGGGGAGCTGTTTTTT. Its translation is CASSLLQGSGELFF.

The chain joins TRBV24-1 to TRBJ2-1; TRBD2 might be the D (5 bases). The CDR3 is made up of 15 amino acids. Germline CDR1 and CDR2: KGHDR and SFDVKD. V was cut by 3 bases and J by 2 bases, with 10 bases left in between. The CDR3 sequence is CATSDTRAPYNEQFF. The CDR3 coding sequence is TGTGCCACCAGTGATACTAGGGCCCCCTACAATGAGCAGTTCTTC.

The rearrangement uses TRBV12-3 or TRBV12-4 and TRBJ2-7, with 8 bases that match TRBD1. Germline trimming cut 5 bases from V and 10 bases from J; bases unmatched to any gene: 7. This CDR3 has 12 amino acids. For the CDR3, the DNA is TGTGCCAGCAGTCCAGGACAGGGAAAACAGTACTTC. This encodes CASSPGQGKQYF.

The chain carries TRBV18 and TRBJ2-5; 13 bases line up with TRBD2. Per the germline V gene, CDR1 is KGHSH and CDR2 is LQKENI. This CDR3 is built from 24 residues. V shed 6 bases, J shed 2 bases, and the junction held 30 bases outside the gene matches. In DNA, the CDR3 is TGTGCCAGCTCTCCTTTAGGATGGGGACTAGCGGGATTTAGTTCCCGTAGGGAGCAAGAGACCCAGTACTTC. Translated, it gives CASSPLGWGLAGFSSRREQETQYF.

This rearrangement joins TRBV9 to TRBJ2-7, with unresolved D. Trimming took off 3 bases at V and 3 bases at J, with 7 bases between the two ends. The CDR3 totals 12 residues. The V gene's germline CDR1 is SGDLS and CDR2 YYNGEE. CDR3 amino acids: CASSATGYEQYF. The CDR3 coding sequence is TGTGCCAGCAGCGCAACGGGCTACGAGCAGTACTTC.

CDR3 in DNA: TGCGCCAGCAGCCAAGGCCCCCTGACAGGGTATGGCTACACCTTC. Encoded protein: CASSQGPLTGYGYTF. The J gene is TRBJ1-2, the V gene TRBV4-1; 7 bases line up with TRBD1. Germline loops: CDR1 MGHRA, CDR2 YSYEKL. V dropped 1 base and J dropped 5; count of bases not matched to a gene: 7. CDR3 length: 15 amino acids.

The rearrangement uses TRBV7-9 and TRBJ1-1; D might be TRBD1 (6 bases). Germline V CDR1 and CDR2: SEHNR, FQNEAQ (reference sequence). The CDR3 has 16 residues. Trimming cost V 5 bases and J 5 bases, with 21 bases left between them. The CDR3 sequence: CASSADKGVSVTEAFF. The CDR3 DNA reads as TGTGCCAGCAGCGCAGACAAGGGGGTTTCGGTAACTGAAGCTTTCTTT.